Listed here are 18 T cell receptor beta chains from one sample, sequenced in a study of blood T cell repertoires in COVID-19. The data were produced by immunoSEQ multiplex PCR, yet TCRdb's version contains in-frame clones alone and is incomplete. The repertoire holds fewer than 200,000 clones, with approximately 82% as singletons. The sample taken for sequencing was PBMCs or T cells enriched from blood (not recorded which). These receptors came from a woman between 50 and 59 years old who had recovered from COVID-19.

This chain links TRBV4-3 with TRBJ1-1; no firm D call. The ends were cut back, 0 bases at V and 1 base at J, with 12 bases in the middle. The CDR3 spans 16 residues. The germline V gene encodes CDR1 LGHNA and CDR2 YSLEER. The CDR3 DNA follows: TGCGCCAGCAGCCAAGATAGTGGACTTGGGAACACTGAAGCTTTCTTT. It yields the protein CASSQDSGLGNTEAFF.

The chain is built from TRBV7-2 and TRBJ2-7; 9 bases agree with TRBD2. The CDR3 spans 12 residues. Germline V gene lookup returns CDR1 SGHTA and CDR2 FQGNSA. The V gene end was trimmed by 7 bases and the J gene end by 3 bases; junction bases not matched to a gene: 1. The CDR3 region has the DNA TGTGCCAGCAATAGCGGGGGCTACGAGCAGTACTTC. Amino acids: CASNSGGYEQYF.

The chain has TRBV18 and TRBJ1-1; TRBD1 aligns across 11 bases. J gave up 5 bases and V 1 base, and 6 bases lay outside the gene matches. Germline V gene data show CDR1 as KGHSH and CDR2 as LQKENI. This CDR3 comprises 16 residues. CDR3 sequence: CASSPLGQGAGTEAFF. The CDR3 DNA is TGTGCCAGCTCACCACTAGGACAGGGGGCAGGAACTGAAGCTTTCTTT.

The rearrangement links TRBV29-1 to TRBJ1-5; possibly TRBD1 for D (5 bases). Germline lookup yields CDR1 SQVTM and CDR2 ANQGSEA. With 6 bases removed from V and 6 bases from J, the gap between germline ends came to 18 bases. The CDR3 consists of 14 residues. The CDR3 spells CSVCQGLKCQPQHF. The CDR3 DNA sequence: TGCAGCGTATGCCAGGGTCTAAAGTGTCAGCCCCAGCATTTT.

The chain couples TRBV28 to TRBJ2-6; possibly TRBD2 for D (5 bases). This CDR3 is built from 15 residues. Trimming cost V 4 bases and J 4 bases, with 11 bases left between them. The germline V gene encodes CDR1 MDHEN and CDR2 SYDVKM. CDR3 DNA: TGTGCCAGCAGTTCCACGAGGGCCGGGGCCAACGTCCTGACTTTC. As protein: CASSSTRAGANVLTF.

V gene TRBV2 combines with J gene TRBJ1-4, with D unresolved. CDR3 length: 14 residues. The V gene lost 4 bases and the J gene lost 5 bases, with 11 bases spanning the gap. Per germline, CDR1 SNHLY and CDR2 FYNNEI. This CDR3 reads CASSGQGKNEKLFF. The CDR3 DNA is TGTGCCAGCAGTGGACAAGGAAAAAATGAAAAACTGTTTTTT.

The rearrangement uses TRBV4-1 and TRBJ1-5; D is undetermined. The germline V and J ends were trimmed by 0 bases and 6 bases, with 6 bases remaining between them. The CDR3 spans 13 residues. Germline V gene data show CDR1 as MGHRA and CDR2 as YSYEKL. DNA of the CDR3: TGCGCCAGCAGCCAAGAGGGAGCTCAGCCCCAGCATTTT. Amino acid sequence: CASSQEGAQPQHF.

The chain joins TRBV7-6 to TRBJ2-7; TRBD2 aligns across 14 bases. The CDR3 covers 15 residues. Germline values: CDR1 SGHVS, CDR2 FNYEAQ. J was trimmed by 4 bases and V by 5 bases; bases with no gene match: 4. For the CDR3, the DNA is TGTGCCAGCAGCCCGTGGACTAGCGGGGGGTACGAGCAGTACTTC. Translating it yields CASSPWTSGGYEQYF.

Here the CDR3 DNA reads TGTGCCAGCGGGGAGAGGCCCCCTGTCACTGAAGCTTTCTTT. Encoded protein: CASGERPPVTEAFF. The J gene is TRBJ1-1, the V gene TRBV7-9; D remains ambiguous. Germline assignment: CDR1 SEHNR and CDR2 FQNEAQ (reference sequence). CDR3 length: 14 residues. V was trimmed by 8 bases and J by 4 bases, leaving 17 bases between them. The complete variable domain, with remaining parts taken from reference TRBV7-9 and TRBJ1-1, reads DTGVSQNPRHKITKRGQNVTFRCDPISEHNRLYWYRQTLGQGPEFLTYFQNEAQLEKSRLLSDRFSAERPKGSFSTLEIQRTEQGDSAMYLCASGERPPVTEAFFGQGTRLTVV.

This clone was detected many times. The chain joins TRBV30 to TRBJ1-1, with 10 bases fitting TRBD1. Germline CDR1 reads GTSNPN; CDR2 reads SVGIG (reference sequence). The CDR3 extends over 13 amino acids. V lost 5 bases and J lost 7; bases outside the gene matches: 7. The CDR3 is CAWHSGQGIEAFF. As DNA, the CDR3 is TGTGCCTGGCACTCGGGACAGGGGATTGAAGCTTTCTTT.

The chain couples TRBV5-1 to TRBJ2-5, with 9 bases fitting TRBD2. V lost 4 bases, J lost 2 bases, and 12 bases stayed unmatched. The CDR3 has 17 residues. Germline loops: CDR1 SGHRS, CDR2 YFSETQ. This CDR3 reads CASSPLVIAGAQETQYF. DNA for the CDR3: TGCGCCAGCAGCCCCTTAGTGATAGCGGGGGCTCAAGAGACCCAGTACTTC.

This CDR3 is CASSLGQGIYEQYF. The DNA of the CDR3 is TGTGCCAGTAGTTTAGGACAGGGGATTTACGAGCAGTACTTC. The chain couples TRBV19 to TRBJ2-7, with TRBD1 matching over 9 bases. This CDR3 is 14 amino acids long. Trimming cost V 5 bases and J 4 bases; bases outside gene matches: 6. Germline V gene lookup returns CDR1 LNHDA and CDR2 SQIVND (reference sequence).

The chain combines TRBV7-9 with TRBJ1-4; 8 bases agree with TRBD1. This CDR3 region has 15 residues. Trimming took 1 base from V and 5 from J; bases not matched to a gene: 3. CDR1 SEHNR and CDR2 FQNEAQ come from the germline V gene (reference sequence). In DNA, the CDR3 is TGTGCCAGCAGCTTAGACAGGGGGAAGAATGAAAAACTGTTTTTT. Its translation is CASSLDRGKNEKLFF.

In this sample, this clone turned up once. The rearrangement uses TRBV6-5 and TRBJ2-3, with D possibly being TRBD1 (6 bases). This CDR3 is built from 13 residues. V shed 5 bases and J shed 5 bases, with 11 bases lying between them. In germline, CDR1 is MNHEY, CDR2 SVGAGI. The CDR3 region is CASSLNREDTQYF. The CDR3 DNA sequence: TGTGCCAGCAGTCTAAACAGGGAAGATACGCAGTATTTT.

A few counts support this clone. V usage is TRBV3-1 (or the pseudogene TRBV3-2) and J usage is TRBJ1-2, with D hard to call. Per the germline V gene, CDR1 is LGHDT and CDR2 is YNNKEL (reference sequence). The CDR3 spans 13 residues. Trimming took 4 bases from V and 10 from J, leaving 16 bases between them. As DNA, the CDR3 is TGTGCCAGCAGCCTGACTGCCGCGTTGGTCTACACCTTC. The encoded protein is CASSLTAALVYTF.

The chain couples TRBV24-1 to TRBJ2-4; TRBD2 is a possible D gene (5 bases). This CDR3 has 16 amino acids. CDR1 is KGHDR, CDR2 SFDVKD, per germline. Trimming left V 3 bases short and J 0 bases short, with 11 bases between. The chain's CDR3 is CATSDGRAGAKNIQYF. As DNA, the CDR3 is TGTGCCACCAGTGATGGTCGGGCGGGAGCCAAAAACATTCAGTACTTC.

The rearrangement uses TRBV5-1 and TRBJ2-2; 7 positions agree with TRBD1. This CDR3 has 15 residues. The junction had 5 bases not matched to a gene; V was cut back by 4 bases and J by 2 bases. From germline, CDR1 is SGHRS and CDR2 YFSETQ. CDR3 coding DNA: TGCGCCAGCAGCCTTGGGACAGCTAACACCGGGGAGCTGTTTTTT. Residues: CASSLGTANTGELFF.

The sample holds one count of this clone. CDR3 nucleotide sequence: TGTGCCAGCAGTTTTTTTAGAAACACTGAAGCTTTCTTT. It is translated as CASSFFRNTEAFF. The V gene is TRBV28, the J gene TRBJ1-1; D gene ambiguous. Germline lookup yields CDR1 MDHEN and CDR2 SYDVKM. V lost 3 bases to trimming and J lost 2 bases, with 7 bases between them. CDR3 size: 13 residues.